Here is one TCR beta chain with its context. The sample comes from a study of identical twins. CDR3 length: 15 amino acids. Trimming shortened V by 5 bases and J by 5 bases, and 18 bases separated the two germline ends. Germline loops: CDR1 LNHNV, CDR2 YYDKDF (reference sequence). MiXCR, applied by TCRdb to the 5' RACE reads, yields one record per CDR3 protein. The table records about 890,000 distinct CDR3 sequences, 12% of them present only once. A further study also used this sample, focusing on yellow fever vaccine responses in identical twins. That paper states: Reportedly, twins' vaccine T cell responses looked partly convergent and partly personalized.

J is TRBJ2-5 and V is TRBV15; D may be TRBD2 (6 bases). Sequencing input: PBMCs. This TCR was sampled from a woman under 30 in good health. The CDR3 reads CATSRPGLETETQYF. CDR3 in DNA: TGTGCCACCAGCCGACCGGGACTGGAAACGGAGACCCAGTACTTC.